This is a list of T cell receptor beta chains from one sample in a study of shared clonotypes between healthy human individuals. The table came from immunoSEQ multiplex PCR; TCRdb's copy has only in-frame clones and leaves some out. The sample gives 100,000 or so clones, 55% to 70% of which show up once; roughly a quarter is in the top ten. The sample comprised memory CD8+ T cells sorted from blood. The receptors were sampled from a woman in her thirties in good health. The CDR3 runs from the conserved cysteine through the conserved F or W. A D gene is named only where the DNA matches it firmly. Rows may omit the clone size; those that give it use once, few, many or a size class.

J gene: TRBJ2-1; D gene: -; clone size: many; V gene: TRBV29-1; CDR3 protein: CSVEVMVNEQFF; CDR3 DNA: TGCAGCGTTGAAGTTATGGTCAATGAGCAGTTCTTC
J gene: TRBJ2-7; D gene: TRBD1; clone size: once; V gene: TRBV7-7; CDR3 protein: CASSTRQGPSYEQYF; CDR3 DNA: TGTGCCAGCAGCACCAGACAGGGTCCTTCCTACGAGCAGTACTTC
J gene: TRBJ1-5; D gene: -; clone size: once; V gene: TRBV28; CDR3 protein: CASSLWGTYDQPQHF; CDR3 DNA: TGTGCCAGCAGTTTATGGGGGACATACGATCAGCCCCAGCATTTT
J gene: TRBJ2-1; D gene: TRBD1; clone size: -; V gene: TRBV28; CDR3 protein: CASRPRGPYNEQFF; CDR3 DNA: TGTGCCAGCAGGCCCAGGGGGCCCTACAATGAGCAGTTCTTC
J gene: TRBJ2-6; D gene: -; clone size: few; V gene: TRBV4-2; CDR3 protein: CASSQDQGSGANVLTF; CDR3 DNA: TGTGCCAGCAGCCAAGATCAGGGCTCTGGGGCCAACGTCCTGACTTTC
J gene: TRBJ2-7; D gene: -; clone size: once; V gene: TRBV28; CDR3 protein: CASSLSLTYEQYF; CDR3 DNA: TGTGCCAGCAGTTTATCACTAACCTACGAGCAGTACTTC
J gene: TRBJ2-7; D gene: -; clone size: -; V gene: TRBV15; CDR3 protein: CATSGSGMSVYEQYF; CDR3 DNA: TGTGCCACCAGCGGCTCGGGAATGAGTGTCTACGAGCAGTACTTC
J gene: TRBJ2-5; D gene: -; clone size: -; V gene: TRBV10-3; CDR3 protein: CAISELDSWKETQYF; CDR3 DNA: TGTGCCATCAGTGAACTAGACAGTTGGAAGGAGACCCAGTACTTC
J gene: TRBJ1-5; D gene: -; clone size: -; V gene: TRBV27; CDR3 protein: CASSLSAVPRPQHF; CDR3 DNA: TGTGCCAGCAGTTTATCCGCAGTTCCGCGGCCCCAGCATTTT
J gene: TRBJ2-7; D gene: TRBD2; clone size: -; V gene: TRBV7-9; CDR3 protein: CASAKGGLANREQYF; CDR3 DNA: TGTGCCAGCGCAAAAGGGGGACTAGCGAATCGGGAGCAGTACTTC
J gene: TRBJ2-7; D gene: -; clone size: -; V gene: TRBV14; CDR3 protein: CASSPLGQRSDEQYF; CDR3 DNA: TGTGCCAGCAGCCCCCTTGGACAGAGGAGTGACGAGCAGTACTTC
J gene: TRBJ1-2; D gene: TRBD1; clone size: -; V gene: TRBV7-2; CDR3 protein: CASSLGQGYGYTF; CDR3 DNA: TGTGCCAGCAGTCTGGGACAGGGGTATGGCTACACCTTC
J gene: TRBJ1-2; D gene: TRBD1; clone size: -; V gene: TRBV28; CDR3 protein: CASGPGQGEIRRGYTF; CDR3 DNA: TGTGCCAGCGGGCCGGGACAGGGTGAGATCCGTCGGGGCTACACCTTC
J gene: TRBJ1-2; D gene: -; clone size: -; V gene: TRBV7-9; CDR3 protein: CASSLVSGTNYGYTF; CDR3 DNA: TGTGCCAGCAGCTTAGTTTCAGGGACTAACTATGGCTACACCTTC
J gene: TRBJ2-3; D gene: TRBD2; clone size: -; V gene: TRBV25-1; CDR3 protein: CASSEAVASGSSTDTQYF; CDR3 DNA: TGTGCCAGCAGTGAAGCAGTGGCTAGCGGGAGTTCCACAGATACGCAGTATTTT
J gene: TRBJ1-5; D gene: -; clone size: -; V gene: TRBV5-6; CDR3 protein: CASSTGRGLFGNQPQHF; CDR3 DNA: TGTGCCAGCAGCACGGGAAGGGGCCTCTTTGGTAATCAGCCCCAGCATTTT
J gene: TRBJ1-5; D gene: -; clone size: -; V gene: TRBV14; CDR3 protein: CASRHTNRQPQHF; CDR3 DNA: TGTGCCAGCAGACACACGAACCGTCAGCCCCAGCATTTT
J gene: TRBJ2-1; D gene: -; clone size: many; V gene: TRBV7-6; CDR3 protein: CASSLGAFGTPVF; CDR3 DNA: TGTGCCAGCAGCTTAGGGGCCTTTGGGACACCTGTCTTC
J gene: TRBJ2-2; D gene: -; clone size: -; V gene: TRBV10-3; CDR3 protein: CAISDNDWNTGELFF; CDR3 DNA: TGTGCCATCAGTGATAATGACTGGAACACCGGGGAGCTGTTTTTT
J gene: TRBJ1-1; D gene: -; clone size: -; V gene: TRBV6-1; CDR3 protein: CASSELNGQMNTEAFF; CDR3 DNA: TGTGCCAGCAGTGAATTGAACGGACAGATGAACACTGAAGCTTTCTTT
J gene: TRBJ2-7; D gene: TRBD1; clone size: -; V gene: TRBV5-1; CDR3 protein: CASSLEGTDYEQYF; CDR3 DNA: TGCGCCAGCAGCTTGGAAGGGACAGACTACGAGCAGTACTTC
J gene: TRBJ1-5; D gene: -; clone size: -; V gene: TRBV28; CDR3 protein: CASSLKRGNQPQHF; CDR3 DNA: TGTGCCAGCAGTTTAAAACGGGGGAATCAGCCCCAGCATTTT
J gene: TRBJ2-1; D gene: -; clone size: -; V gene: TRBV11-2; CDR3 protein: CASSWRDEQFF; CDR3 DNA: TGTGCCAGCAGCTGGCGGGATGAGCAGTTCTTC
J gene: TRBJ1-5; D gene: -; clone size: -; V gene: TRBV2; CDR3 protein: CASRTPWTRNQHF; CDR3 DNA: TGTGCCAGCAGAACGCCATGGACGAGAAACCAGCATTTT